Presented here are 15 T cell receptor beta chains from one specimen sequenced in a study of tumor-infiltrating lymphocytes in glioblastoma multiforme. TCRB libraries came from RNA via three nested multiplex PCR rounds. TCRdb reprocessed the multiplex PCR reads via MiXCR and lists one record per CDR3 protein. The sample includes 25,000 to 40,000 distinct CDR3 sequences, under 70% of them seen just once. Sequenced material: brain tumor tissue. The receptor source for this set is a male donor with glioblastoma.

Worth noting for this clonotype: A read error may account for a junction end that differs from germline. The genes are TRBV7-9 and TRBJ2-7; no firm D call. This CDR3 has 14 residues. Germline lookup yields CDR1 SEHNR and CDR2 FQNEAQ (reference sequence). The CDR3 loop is CASSPAVGYYEQYF. CDR3 sequence (DNA): TGTGCCAGCAGCCCCGCGGTGGGGTACTACGAGCAGTATTTC.

This chain joins TRBV6-2 or TRBV6-3 and TRBJ2-7; no clear D gene. The CDR3 is 13 amino acids. CDR1 and CDR2 (germline): MNHEY, SVGEGT. Trimming removed 2 bases at V and 4 bases at J, with 9 bases between. The chain's CDR3 is CASSYGLTYEQYF. The CDR3 bases are TGTGCCAGCAGTTACGGGCTAACATACGAGCAGTACTTC.

On this clonotype: The conserved phenylalanine or tryptophan is not found at the CDR3 terminus, so this likely reflects a read error. The DNA is omitted, as the CDR3 cannot be located on it reliably, and the CDR3 follows TCRdb's listing. The chain has TRBV5-1 and TRBJ2-7. The CDR3 is 13 amino acids long, termini counted. CDR1 and CDR2 from the germline V gene are SGHRS and YFSETQ. CDR3 sequence reads: CASSLHETYEQYS.

This clonotype was observed a few times. The chain is built from TRBV18 and TRBJ1-1; TRBD1 matches at 8 bases. With V trimmed by 5 bases and J by 0 bases, 5 bases remained unmatched. Germline CDR1 reads KGHSH; CDR2 reads LQKENI. This CDR3 is built from 15 residues. As DNA, the CDR3 is TGTGCCAGCTCAAAGACAGGGGCAATGAACACTGAAGCTTTCTTT. Translated, it gives CASSKTGAMNTEAFF. Combining the CDR3 with reference TRBV18 and TRBJ1-1 gives the whole variable domain NAGVMQNPRHLVRRRGQEARLRCSPMKGHSHVYWYRQLPEEGLKFMVYLQKENIIDESGMPKERFSAEFPKEGPSILRIQQVVRGDSAAYFCASSKTGAMNTEAFFGQGTRLTVV.

Comment on this clonotype: This clone may be a read error of a much larger clone one base away. This CDR3 is CASSLGGGNNQPQHF. The DNA for the CDR3 is TGTGCCAGCAGTCTTGGCGGGGGAAACAATCAGCCCCAGCATTTT. The J gene is TRBJ1-5, the V gene TRBV28; tentative D call: TRBD1 (5 bases). Deletions cut 5 bases from V and 3 bases from J, with 14 bases between. The CDR3 has 15 amino acids. Looked up from germline, CDR1 is MDHEN and CDR2 is SYDVKM.

This clonotype was counted only a few times. This may be a read error: a much more frequent sequence differs by one nucleotide. V and J are TRBV7-9 and TRBJ2-7; TRBD2 matches at 8 bases. The CDR3 spans 15 residues. CDR1 is SEHNR, CDR2 FQNEAQ, per germline (reference sequence). After removal of 3 bases from V and 5 bases from J, the junction contained 9 bases not matched to a gene. The CDR3 nucleotides are TGTGCCAGCAGCTTTGGAGCGGGAGAGTGTGACGAGCAGTACTTC. Encoded protein: CASSFGAGECDEQYF. The variable domain in full, with the rest retrieved from reference TRBV7-9 and TRBJ2-7, is DTGVSQNPRHKITKRGQNVTFRCDPISEHNRLYWYRQTLGQGPEFLTYFQNEAQLEKSRLLSDRFSAERPKGSFSTLEIQRTEQGDSAMYLCASSFGAGECDEQYFGPGTRLTVT.

In its sample, this clonotype was seen a few times. V usage is TRBV5-4 and J usage is TRBJ2-1; perhaps D is TRBD1 or TRBD2 (5 bases each). CDR1 SGHNT and CDR2 YYREEE come from the germline V gene (reference sequence). V lost 4 bases and J lost 13, with 15 bases in between. The CDR3 runs 12 residues. CDR3 DNA: TGTGCCAGCAGCCCCGACGGGGCCCCTCAGTTCTTC. It specifies CASSPDGAPQFF. The variable domain in full, completed from reference TRBV5-4 and TRBJ2-1, reads ETGVTQSPTHLIKTRGQQVTLRCSSQSGHNTVSWYQQALGQGPQFIFQYYREEENGRGNFPPRFSGLQFPNYSSELNVNALELDDSALYLCASSPDGAPQFFGPGTRLTVL.

This chain links TRBV6-6 with TRBJ1-6; 7 bases align to TRBD1. The J segment lost 5 bases and the V segment lost 9 bases, leaving 13 bases of the junction unmatched. The germline V gene encodes CDR1 MNHNY and CDR2 SVGAGI (reference sequence). This CDR3 is 16 amino acids long. In nucleotides, the CDR3 is TGTGCCAGTAGTGACTCAGAACAGGGGAATAATTCACCCCTCCACTTT. The encoded protein is CASSDSEQGNNSPLHF.

Regarding this clonotype: Relative to the germline gene, one junction end is altered; a read error may explain this. The CDR3, as DNA: TGCGGTGCTAGAGTGACTAACGGGAGTGTCACAACAGATACGCAGTATTTT. This sequence encodes CGARVTNGSVTTDTQYF. This chain joins TRBV20-1 and TRBJ2-3; perhaps TRBD2 as D (6 bases). The CDR3 runs 17 residues. CDR1 is DFQATT, CDR2 SNEGSKA, per germline (reference sequence).

A remark on this clonotype: Mismatch with germline at one junction end may stem from a read error. CDR3 sequence reads: CSAKDQVNAEAFF. As DNA, the CDR3 is TGCAGTGCTAAAGATCAAGTGAACGCTGAAGCTTTCTTT. This chain joins TRBV20-1 and TRBJ1-1, with unresolved D. CDR3 size: 13 residues. CDR1 DFQATT and CDR2 SNEGSKA come from the germline V gene (reference sequence).

The rearrangement joins TRBV6-5 to TRBJ2-2; D ambiguous. Germline CDR1 is MNHEY and CDR2 is SVGAGI. The ends were cut back, 0 bases at V and 7 bases at J, with 9 bases in the middle. The CDR3 consists of 14 residues. In nucleotides, the CDR3 is TGTGCCAGCAGTTACTCTATGCAGATCGGGGAGCTGTTTTTT. Amino acids: CASSYSMQIGELFF.

There are many counts of this clonotype. The chain has TRBV5-1 and TRBJ1-2; D is perhaps TRBD1 (5 bases). Germline CDR1 and CDR2: SGHRS and YFSETQ. V gave up 1 base and J gave up 5 bases, with 24 bases separating them. This CDR3 comprises 18 residues. This CDR3 is CASSLFSHSGPEFYGYTF. The DNA of the CDR3 is TGCGCCAGCAGCTTGTTCAGCCATTCGGGACCCGAGTTTTATGGCTACACCTTC.

Comment on this clonotype: Likely a read error: the CDR3 ends without its conserved phenylalanine or tryptophan. The chain is built from TRBV4-1 and TRBJ2-3; D is uncertain. CDR1 and CDR2 (germline): MGHRA, YSYEKL. The CDR3 length is 15 residues. The V gene lost 0 bases and the J gene lost 0 bases, with 7 bases spanning the gap. As DNA, the CDR3 is TGCGCCAGCAGCCAAGACCCCTTTAGCACAGATACGCAGTATTAT. Its translation is CASSQDPFSTDTQYY.

The table lists this clonotype with many counts. The chain carries TRBV5-1 and TRBJ2-1, with 9 bases identical to TRBD2. CDR1 SGHRS and CDR2 YFSETQ come from the germline V gene. V shed 7 bases, J shed 5 bases, and the junction held 4 bases outside the gene matches. The CDR3 is 13 residues long. CDR3 sequence reads: CASRTSENNEQFF. The DNA of the CDR3 is TGCGCCAGCCGGACTAGCGAGAACAATGAGCAGTTCTTC.

This sequence joins TRBV29-1 and TRBJ2-5, with 9 bases aligning to TRBD2. This CDR3 has 16 residues. Germline values: CDR1 SQVTM, CDR2 ANQGSEA. The ends lost 3 bases at V and 5 bases at J; junction bases unmatched: 13. The DNA of the CDR3 is TGCAGCGTTGAGACGGAGACTCGCGGGAGGGTGGAGACCCAGTACTTC. Residues: CSVETETRGRVETQYF.